This TCR beta chain was retrieved from a study of cytomegalovirus exposure and HLA in healthy donors. This CDR3 region has 16 residues. The ends were cut back, 0 bases at V and 2 bases at J, with 13 bases in the middle. Germline CDR1 SGHDT, CDR2 YYEEEE. Primers included in the PCR were 60 Vbeta and 13 Jbeta primers. Generated by immunoSEQ multiplex PCR, the TCRdb table keeps only in-frame clones and is missing some. The repertoire includes more than 110,000 clones, 70% of them detected once, and 1.5% to 2% sits in the top ten. The sequenced material came from PBMCs. The chain has TRBV5-6 and TRBJ2-3; D is perhaps TRBD2 (5 bases). The receptor's source is a woman aged 30 to 39 in good health and CMV-seronegative. This CDR3 reads CASSLGGSLLTDTQYF. As DNA, the CDR3 is TGTGCCAGCAGCTTGGGAGGGTCCTTACTCACAGATACGCAGTATTTT.